These 5 T cell receptor beta chains came from one sample sequenced in a study of T-cell memory formation after mild COVID-19. TCRdb ran MiXCR on the 5' RACE reads and lists one entry per CDR3 protein. The sample has some 300,000 distinct CDR3 sequences, 20% to 25% seen once. The sample comprised PBMCs or a T cell subset sorted from them (not recorded which). These TCRs come from a young man who had mild COVID-19 (a few samples of this study predate the infection). Cell type and time point are not known.

This clonotype was seen more than once but under ten times. The chain recombines TRBV6-5 with TRBJ1-2, with 8 bases aligning to TRBD1. This CDR3 is 13 amino acids long. Germline values: CDR1 MNHEY, CDR2 SVGAGI. The ends lost 6 bases at V and 8 bases at J; junction bases unmatched: 8. The CDR3 spells CASRMQGARGYTF. The CDR3 bases are TGTGCCAGCAGGATGCAGGGGGCGCGGGGCTACACCTTC.

This chain joins TRBV24-1 and TRBJ2-5; the D gene is possibly TRBD1 (6 bases). CDR1 and CDR2 (germline): KGHDR, SFDVKD. Trimming removed 3 bases at V and 4 bases at J, with 11 bases between. The CDR3 has 14 residues. CDR3 amino acids: CATSDLGQTETQYF. CDR3 sequence (DNA): TGTGCCACCAGTGATCTGGGACAAACAGAGACCCAGTACTTC.

This clonotype was counted between two and nine times. The V call is TRBV29-1, the J call TRBJ2-3, with 15 nucleotides matching TRBD2. This CDR3 is built from 15 residues. V gave up 8 bases and J gave up 2 bases; unmatched junction bases: 5. The germline V gene encodes CDR1 SQVTM and CDR2 ANQGSEA. The CDR3 loop reads CSLGTSGGYTDTQYF. The CDR3 coding sequence is TGCAGCCTGGGGACTAGCGGGGGGTACACAGATACGCAGTATTTT.

A few counts support this clonotype. V gene TRBV7-8 combines with J gene TRBJ1-6, with D possibly matching TRBD1 (6 bases). The CDR3 has 14 residues. V was clipped by 5 bases and J by 9 bases, with 14 bases between them. The V gene's germline CDR1 is SGHVS and CDR2 FQNEAQ. CDR3 sequence reads: CASSQQGFGSPLHF. Here the CDR3 DNA reads TGTGCCAGCAGCCAACAGGGTTTCGGTTCACCCCTCCACTTT.

In its sample, this clonotype was seen many times. The chain employs TRBV7-2 and TRBJ2-3; 10 nucleotides align to TRBD2. With 5 bases clipped from V and 10 bases from J, the junction kept 6 bases outside the gene matches. CDR3 length: 13 amino acids. Germline CDR1 reads SGHTA; CDR2 reads FQGNSA. The CDR3 region has the DNA TGTGCCAGCAGCCCAACTAGCGGGGTGTCGCAGTATTTT. It specifies CASSPTSGVSQYF.